What follows are 12 T cell receptor beta chains derived from one specimen sequenced in a study of cytomegalovirus exposure and HLA in healthy donors. PCR employed 60 Vbeta and 13 Jbeta primers. Produced via immunoSEQ multiplex PCR; TCRdb's table is partial and in-frame only. The table has fewer than 150,000 clones, under 80% seen once. Sequencing used PBMCs. Receptor source: a man between 60 and 75 years old in good health and CMV-seropositive.

The chain is built from TRBV5-6 and TRBJ1-4; D call uncertain. Germline lookup yields CDR1 SGHDT and CDR2 YYEEEE. The CDR3 is 16 residues long. V lost 0 bases, J lost 0 bases, and 9 bases lay in between. CDR3 sequence reads: CASSLAVRATNEKLFF. CDR3 nucleotides: TGTGCCAGCAGCTTGGCCGTTCGCGCAACTAATGAAAAACTGTTTTTT.

About this clone itself: One end of the junction fails to match germline, which may point to a read error. This sequence joins TRBV28 and TRBJ1-5, with D unclear. CDR3 size: 13 residues. Germline CDR1 and CDR2: MDHEN and SYDVKM. This chain's CDR3 is CASSLPSYQPQHF. CDR3 bases: TGTGCCAGCAGTTTACCTAGCTATCAGCCCCAGCATTTT.

J is TRBJ2-1 and V is TRBV28; possible D gene TRBD1, 5 bases. CDR3 length equals 15 residues. Trimming shortened V by 4 bases and J by 12 bases, and 22 bases separated the two germline ends. CDR1 and CDR2 (germline): MDHEN, SYDVKM. CDR3 coding DNA: TGTGCCAGCAGTTCTGCTCCCGCAGGTTCTCAGGGGCAGTTCTTC. This translates into CASSSAPAGSQGQFF.

This clone was detected a few times. The rearrangement links TRBV5-1 to TRBJ1-2; D uncertain. Looked up from germline, CDR1 is SGHRS and CDR2 is YFSETQ. The CDR3 extends over 15 amino acids. The V end lost 4 bases, the J end lost 1 base, and 14 bases lay between the germline ends. This CDR3 is CASSPRVAGNYGYTF. The CDR3 region has the DNA TGCGCCAGCAGCCCGCGGGTGGCGGGTAACTATGGCTACACCTTC.

V gene TRBV4-2 combines with J gene TRBJ2-1, with D perhaps matching TRBD2 (6 bases). The V gene lost 2 bases and the J gene lost 7 bases, with 15 bases spanning the gap. The CDR3 is 15 amino acids. The germline CDR1 and CDR2 sequences are LGHNA and YNFKEQ. The CDR3 protein is CASSQFSGAGNEQFF. Written as DNA, the CDR3 is TGTGCCAGCAGCCAATTTAGTGGGGCGGGGAATGAGCAGTTCTTC.

This clone was seen just once. The junction and the germline gene differ at one end; a read error may be behind it. This chain joins TRBV25-1 and TRBJ1-6; tentative D call: TRBD1 (5 bases). Germline CDR1 is MGHDK and CDR2 is SYGVNS. The CDR3 length is 14 residues. In DNA, the CDR3 is TGTGCCAGCAGTGGGACACGGAATAATTCACCCCCCCACTTT. This translates into CASSGTRNNSPPHF.

The gene calls are TRBV2 and TRBJ1-2; maybe TRBD1 (6 bases). Trimming stripped 7 bases from V and 2 bases from J, with 17 bases between. The germline gives CDR1 SNHLY, CDR2 FYNNEI. The CDR3 is made up of 15 amino acids. For the CDR3, the DNA is TGTGCCAGCACTACCCGAGGCACAGGGAACTATGGCTACACCTTC. Its translation: CASTTRGTGNYGYTF.

The rearrangement uses TRBV28 and TRBJ2-3; 10 positions agree with TRBD2. J gave up 1 base and V 5 bases, and 6 bases lay outside the gene matches. Per germline, CDR1 MDHEN and CDR2 SYDVKM. The CDR3 is 16 amino acids. Written as DNA, the CDR3 is TGTGCCAGCAGTCCTACCCTAGCGGGGGGCACAGATACGCAGTATTTT. Translation gives CASSPTLAGGTDTQYF.

The rearrangement uses TRBV10-1 and TRBJ1-5; weak D call: TRBD1 (5 bases). Trimming left V 4 bases short and J 5 bases short, with 15 bases between. The CDR3 has 15 amino acids. The germline CDR1 and CDR2 sequences are WNHNN and SYGVQD (reference sequence). The CDR3 bases are TGCGCCAGCAGTGGATCGGGGGAGGGTTATCAGCCCCAGCATTTT. Its translation: CASSGSGEGYQPQHF.

The chain joins TRBV28 to TRBJ1-6; D is perhaps TRBD1 (6 bases). V was cut by 8 bases and J by 7 bases, with 18 bases left in between. The CDR3 is 15 amino acids. The V gene's germline CDR1 is MDHEN and CDR2 SYDVKM. CDR3 nucleotide sequence: TGTGCCAGCCACTTGGGGGGGGCGCAGAATTCACCCCTCCACTTT. Translated: CASHLGGAQNSPLHF.

The rearrangement joins TRBV11-2 to TRBJ1-2; possibly TRBD1 for D (6 bases). The V end lost 3 bases, the J end lost 0 bases, and 11 bases lay between the germline ends. The CDR3 loop spans 15 amino acids. CDR1 is SGHAT and CDR2 is FQNNGV in the germline V gene. Here the CDR3 DNA reads TGTGCCAGCAGCTTTCGGGGGGCTACTAACTATGGCTACACCTTC. Amino acid sequence: CASSFRGATNYGYTF.

The genes are TRBV11-2 and TRBJ2-5; 7 bases are shared with TRBD1. The CDR3 runs to 16 residues. The junction had 6 bases not matched to a gene; V was cut back by 0 bases and J by 2 bases. Germline V gene lookup returns CDR1 SGHAT and CDR2 FQNNGV. The CDR3 bases are TGTGCCAGCAGCTTAGAGGCAGGGGGTGGACAAGAGACCCAGTACTTC. This sequence encodes CASSLEAGGGQETQYF. Variable domain in full (rest from reference TRBV11-2 and TRBJ2-5): EAGVAQSPRYKIIEKRQSVAFWCNPISGHATLYWYQQILGQGPKLLIQFQNNGVVDDSQLPKDRFSAERLKGVDSTLKIQPAKLEDSAVYLCASSLEAGGGQETQYFGPGTRLLVL.